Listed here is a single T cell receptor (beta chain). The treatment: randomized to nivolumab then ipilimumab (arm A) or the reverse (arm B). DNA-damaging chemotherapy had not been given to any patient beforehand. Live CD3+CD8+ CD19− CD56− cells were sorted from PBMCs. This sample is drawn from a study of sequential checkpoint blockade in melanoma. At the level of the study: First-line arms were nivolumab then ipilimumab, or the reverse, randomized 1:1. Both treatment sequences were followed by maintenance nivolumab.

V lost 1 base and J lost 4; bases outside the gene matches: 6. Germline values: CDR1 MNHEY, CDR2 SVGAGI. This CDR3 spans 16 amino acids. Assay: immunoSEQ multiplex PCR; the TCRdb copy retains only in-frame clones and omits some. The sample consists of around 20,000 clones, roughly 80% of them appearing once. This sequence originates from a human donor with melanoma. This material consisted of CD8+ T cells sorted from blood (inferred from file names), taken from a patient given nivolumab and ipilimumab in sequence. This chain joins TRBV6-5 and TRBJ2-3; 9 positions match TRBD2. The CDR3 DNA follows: TGTGCCAGCAGTTACTACCTTAGCGGGGGCGCAGATACGCAGTATTTT. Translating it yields CASSYYLSGGADTQYF.